This entry lists 28 T cell receptor beta chains sequenced from one sample in a study of T-cell memory formation after mild COVID-19. TCRdb independently ran MiXCR on the 5' RACE reads; one entry per CDR3 protein. This repertoire shows 540,000 or so distinct CDR3 sequences, roughly 21% found once; its top ten account for about an eighth. Input material: PBMCs or a T cell subset sorted from them (not recorded which). These receptors came from an adult woman who had mild COVID-19 (a few samples of this study predate the infection). Cell type and time point are not known.

This chain uses TRBV3-1 with TRBJ2-4, with TRBD2 identical over 11 bases. The germline V gene encodes CDR1 LGHDT and CDR2 YNNKEL (reference sequence). The trim removed 0 bases at V and 4 bases at J, leaving 8 bases unmatched. The CDR3 consists of 18 residues. CDR3 nucleotide sequence: TGTGCCAGCAGCCAAGAAAGTCTAGCGGGGGGCGGAAAAAACATTCAGTACTTC. Its protein product is CASSQESLAGGGKNIQYF.

The chain carries TRBV12-3 or TRBV12-4 and TRBJ2-7, with TRBD1 matching over 7 bases. The J segment lost 3 bases and the V segment lost 7 bases, leaving 9 bases of the junction unmatched. This CDR3 is built from 14 residues. Here the CDR3 reads CASNRGGYGYEQYF. CDR3 DNA: TGTGCCAGCAACAGGGGTGGTTACGGCTACGAGCAGTACTTC.

This chain connects TRBV15 to TRBJ2-7; D gene unclear. Germline V gene lookup returns CDR1 LNHNV and CDR2 YYDKDF (reference sequence). This CDR3 is built from 13 residues. The V end was cut by 5 bases, the J end by 1 base, with 9 bases between. CDR3 in DNA: TGTGCCACCAGCGAAAGTGAATCCTACGAGCAGTACTTC. Translating it yields CATSESESYEQYF.

J is TRBJ1-2 and V is TRBV4-1, with D perhaps TRBD1 (5 bases). V was cut by 4 bases and J by 2 bases, with 14 bases left in between. Germline V gene lookup returns CDR1 MGHRA and CDR2 YSYEKL. The CDR3 is made up of 15 amino acids. The CDR3 here is CASSRPSTANYGYTF. CDR3 DNA: TGCGCCAGCAGCCGACCGTCGACAGCCAACTATGGCTACACCTTC.

This chain connects TRBV7-9 to TRBJ2-7; maybe TRBD2 (6 bases). V lost 1 base, J lost 2 bases, and 12 bases lay in between. Germline CDR1 SEHNR, CDR2 FQNEAQ (reference sequence). The CDR3 loop spans 15 amino acids. In nucleotides, the CDR3 is TGTGCCAGCAGCTTAGAGGCGGGACCCACCTACGAGCAGTACTTC. This encodes CASSLEAGPTYEQYF.

The chain employs TRBV6-2 or TRBV6-3 and TRBJ2-7, with unresolved D. Germline V CDR1 and CDR2: MNHEY, SVGEGT. The CDR3 covers 15 residues. V was cut by 7 bases and J by 1 base, with 17 bases left in between. In DNA form, the CDR3 reads TGTGCCAGCACCGCCATGCCACTATTTTCCTACGAGCAGTACTTC. This translates into CASTAMPLFSYEQYF.

The chain recombines TRBV21-1 with TRBJ2-4; the D call TRBD1 from the table was never checked on the DNA. TRBV21-1 is termed a pseudogene. The CDR3 covers 23 residues. The CDR3, as DNA: TGTGCCAGCAGCAAAGCTTTAGACAGGGGGACAGGGATACCCTCGGGCGCCAAAAACATTCAGTACTTC. Encoded protein: CASSKALDRGTGIPSGAKNIQYF.

The chain is built from TRBV10-3 and TRBJ2-3; the D gene is possibly TRBD1 (6 bases). V gave up 5 bases and J gave up 2 bases, with 8 bases separating them. The germline V gene encodes CDR1 ENHRY and CDR2 SYGVKD. The CDR3 loop spans 13 amino acids. CDR3 nucleotides: TGTGCCATCAGTTCAGGGGTCACAGATACGCAGTATTTT. Protein: CAISSGVTDTQYF.

The sample holds many counts of this clonotype. The rearrangement links TRBV7-9 to TRBJ2-7; TRBD1 matches at 9 bases. V lost 5 bases and J lost 6; bases outside the gene matches: 8. Germline values: CDR1 SEHNR, CDR2 FQNEAQ (reference sequence). There are 14 residues in the CDR3. CDR3 in DNA: TGTGCCAGCAGCCCCCGGGACAGGGATCCCGAGCAGTACTTC. The encoded protein is CASSPRDRDPEQYF. Drawing the rest from reference TRBV7-9 and TRBJ2-7, the complete variable domain is DTGVSQNPRHKITKRGQNVTFRCDPISEHNRLYWYRQTLGQGPEFLTYFQNEAQLEKSRLLSDRFSAERPKGSFSTLEIQRTEQGDSAMYLCASSPRDRDPEQYFGPGTRLTVT.

The chain employs TRBV2 and TRBJ2-3; D ambiguous. The ends were cut back, 7 bases at V and 6 bases at J, with 14 bases in the middle. This CDR3 has 13 amino acids. The germline V gene encodes CDR1 SNHLY and CDR2 FYNNEI. This CDR3 reads CASNSNHRDTQYF. In nucleotides, the CDR3 is TGTGCCAGCAACTCTAATCATCGGGATACGCAGTATTTT.

The chain joins TRBV7-2 to TRBJ2-7; D might be TRBD1 or TRBD2, each matching 5 bases. This CDR3 has 15 amino acids. The germline gives CDR1 SGHTA, CDR2 FQGNSA. Trimming pared 4 bases from V and 3 bases from J, leaving 16 bases between. The CDR3 here is CASSSPGTVIYEQYF. CDR3 in DNA: TGTGCCAGCAGCTCGCCCGGGACGGTGATCTACGAGCAGTACTTC.

This chain joins TRBV18 and TRBJ2-5; D call uncertain. CDR1 and CDR2 (germline): KGHSH, LQKENI. The ends were cut back, 2 bases at V and 0 bases at J, with 7 bases in the middle. The CDR3 is made up of 14 amino acids. CDR3 nucleotides: TGTGCCAGCTCACCATGGGCCAACCAAGAGACCCAGTACTTC. Translating it yields CASSPWANQETQYF.

The chain has TRBV12-3 or TRBV12-4 and TRBJ1-5, with 8 bases identical to TRBD1. Unmatched junction bases numbered 8, after V lost 1 base and J lost 3 bases. The CDR3 contains 17 residues. The CDR3 bases are TGTGCCAGCAGTTTAGGGTTGACAGGGGCGATCAATCAGCCCCAGCATTTT. It translates to CASSLGLTGAINQPQHF.

The chain has TRBV19 and TRBJ1-1; no clear D gene. Trimming took off 3 bases at V and 0 bases at J, with 8 bases between the two ends. The CDR3 is 14 residues long. CDR1 and CDR2 from the germline V gene are LNHDA and SQIVND (reference sequence). CDR3: CASSMAGLNTEAFF. Written as DNA, the CDR3 is TGTGCCAGTAGTATGGCAGGTTTGAACACTGAAGCTTTCTTT.

The chain couples TRBV10-3 to TRBJ2-5, with D possibly called TRBD1 or TRBD2 (5 bases each). Germline V gives CDR1 ENHRY, CDR2 SYGVKD. With 3 bases removed from V and 2 bases from J, the gap between germline ends came to 19 bases. The CDR3 has 17 amino acids. The CDR3 loop reads CAISEGTSPPEQETQYF. CDR3 DNA sequence: TGTGCCATCAGTGAAGGGACCTCTCCCCCAGAGCAAGAGACCCAGTACTTC.

This clonotype was counted between two and nine times. The chain couples TRBV6-2 or TRBV6-3 to TRBJ2-7, with 11 bases matching TRBD2. V was clipped by 1 base and J by 5 bases; unmatched bases: 10. This CDR3 is 17 amino acids long. Germline V gene lookup returns CDR1 MNHEY and CDR2 SVGEGT. The CDR3 DNA sequence: TGTGCCAGCAGTTACTTCGCCACTAGCGGGAGAAGGGACGAGCAGTACTTC. Its translation is CASSYFATSGRRDEQYF.

The V call is TRBV11-2, the J call TRBJ1-6, with TRBD1 identical over 7 bases. V lost 0 bases and J lost 8; bases outside the gene matches: 7. Germline V gene lookup returns CDR1 SGHAT and CDR2 FQNNGV. This CDR3 has 16 residues. The CDR3: CASSLDLARGYSPLHF. The CDR3 DNA is TGTGCCAGCAGCTTAGATTTAGCCAGGGGGTATTCACCCCTCCACTTT.

CDR3 nucleotides: TGTGCCAGCAGCTTAGGTTCGGCTAGCGGGACCCAAGAGACCCAGTACTTC. Protein product: CASSLGSASGTQETQYF. This rearrangement joins TRBV11-2 to TRBJ2-5; the match to TRBD2 covers 9 bases. From germline, CDR1 is SGHAT and CDR2 FQNNGV. Germline trimming cut 1 base from V and 1 base from J; bases unmatched to any gene: 7. The CDR3 extends over 17 amino acids.

This chain joins TRBV7-2 and TRBJ1-1; D is unresolved. V was cut by 4 bases and J by 0 bases, with 6 bases left in between. CDR1 and CDR2 from the germline V gene are SGHTA and FQGNSA. The CDR3 spans 13 residues. In DNA, the CDR3 is TGTGCCAGCAGCTGGGGTATGAACACTGAAGCTTTCTTT. The encoded protein is CASSWGMNTEAFF.

The chain carries TRBV5-5 and TRBJ1-3, with D unresolved. Germline CDR1 and CDR2: SGHKS and YYEKEE (reference sequence). This CDR3 is 15 amino acids long. V gave up 0 bases and J gave up 8 bases, with 15 bases separating them. The CDR3 nucleotides read TGTGCCAGCAGCTTGGAGGTCCGGAATCGGGACACCATATATTTT. Its translation is CASSLEVRNRDTIYF.

This clonotype was found a few times. The chain recombines TRBV9 with TRBJ1-6, with D possibly being TRBD1 (5 bases). CDR3 length: 14 amino acids. The germline V gene encodes CDR1 SGDLS and CDR2 YYNGEE. V was trimmed by 1 base and J by 7 bases, leaving 9 bases between them. CDR3 nucleotide sequence: TGTGCCAGCAGCGTATTAGGGACGAATTCACCCCTCCACTTT. It specifies CASSVLGTNSPLHF. Full variable domain (outside the CDR3, taken from reference TRBV9 and TRBJ1-6): DSGVTQTPKHLITATGQRVTLRCSPRSGDLSVYWYQQSLDQGLQFLIQYYNGEERAKGNILERFSAQQFPDLHSELNLSSLELGDSALYFCASSVLGTNSPLHFGNGTRLTVT.

The chain recombines TRBV12-3 or TRBV12-4 with TRBJ1-6, with 7 bases matching TRBD1. The trim removed 6 bases at V and 7 bases at J, leaving 6 bases unmatched. CDR3 length equals 14 residues. The CDR3 sequence is CASREQGQNSPLHF. The CDR3 region has the DNA TGTGCCAGCAGAGAACAGGGACAGAATTCACCCCTCCACTTT.

The V call is TRBV11-2, the J call TRBJ1-1; possibly TRBD1 for D (5 bases). V gave up 7 bases and J gave up 5 bases, with 14 bases separating them. The germline gives CDR1 SGHAT, CDR2 FQNNGV. The CDR3 totals 13 residues. CDR3 protein: CASIPRQGTEAFF. CDR3 bases: TGTGCCAGCATCCCCCGGCAGGGAACTGAAGCTTTCTTT.

CDR3 region: CATSVGQGAGNTEAFF. CDR3 DNA: TGTGCCACCAGTGTCGGACAGGGCGCGGGGAACACTGAAGCTTTCTTT. The chain employs TRBV24-1 and TRBJ1-1; 8 nucleotides line up with TRBD1. The junction had 8 bases not matched to a gene; V was cut back by 5 bases and J by 1 base. CDR1 KGHDR and CDR2 SFDVKD come from the germline V gene. The CDR3 runs 16 residues.

The rearrangement links TRBV7-9 to TRBJ1-2, with D hard to call. Germline CDR1 SEHNR, CDR2 FQNEAQ (reference sequence). The CDR3 runs to 13 residues. V lost 8 bases and J lost 0, with 10 bases in between. The CDR3 protein is CASALRSNYGYTF. CDR3 bases: TGTGCCAGCGCTTTACGATCTAACTATGGCTACACCTTC.

This clonotype was counted at least ten times. The V and J genes are TRBV7-6 and TRBJ1-4; D remains ambiguous. Trimming took 5 bases from V and 7 from J, leaving 8 bases between them. CDR1 and CDR2 from the germline V gene are SGHVS and FNYEAQ. The CDR3 is made up of 12 amino acids. The CDR3 spells CASSRLGEKLFF. DNA of the CDR3: TGTGCCAGCAGCCGGCTGGGTGAAAAACTGTTTTTT.

This clonotype has just a few counts. The V and J genes are TRBV7-6 and TRBJ2-5, with 10 bases aligning to TRBD1. CDR1 SGHVS and CDR2 FNYEAQ come from the germline V gene. The trim removed 2 bases at V and 3 bases at J, leaving 9 bases unmatched. This CDR3 region has 17 residues. The CDR3, as DNA: TGTGCCAGCAGCTTATCAATCCCCGGGACAGGGGAAGAGACCCAGTACTTC. This translates into CASSLSIPGTGEETQYF.

The V gene is TRBV20-1, the J gene TRBJ1-1, with D tentatively TRBD1 (5 bases). CDR1 is DFQATT, CDR2 SNEGSKA, per germline (reference sequence). The V end was cut by 6 bases, the J end by 4 bases, with 18 bases between. This CDR3 has 14 amino acids. The CDR3 DNA is TGCAGTGCACCGATCGTAGGGGAGGCCACTGAAGCTTTCTTT. Protein product: CSAPIVGEATEAFF.